The clone carrying this T cell receptor (beta chain) turned up a few times. Here immunoSEQ multiplex PCR was the method, and the copy in TCRdb shows in-frame clones only, minus some. Seen here are tens of thousands of clones, 89% observed once, and the top ten hold around 0.34%. The record originates from a study of OX40 agonist ivuxolimab in advanced cancers. Trimming left V 7 bases short and J 9 bases short, with 10 bases between. The CDR3 has 11 residues. The germline CDR1 and CDR2 sequences are SGHTA and FQGNSA. The genes are TRBV7-2 and TRBJ2-1; D remains ambiguous. The sequenced sample was CD4+ or CD8+ T cells sorted from blood, obtained in a trial of the OX40 agonist ivuxolimab. The clonotype was recovered from an adult with an advanced solid tumor such as melanoma, head and neck, liver or kidney cancer. CDR3 DNA: TGTGCCAGCACCCTGTGGGGTGAGCAGTTCTTC. Encoded protein: CASTLWGEQFF. Full variable domain (outside the CDR3, taken from reference TRBV7-2 and TRBJ2-1): GAGVSQSPSNKVTEKGKDVELRCDPISGHTALYWYRQSLGQGLEFLIYFQGNSAPDKSGLPSDRFSAERTGGSVSTLTIQRTQQEDSAVYLCASTLWGEQFFGPGTRLTVL.